This passage covers 10 T cell receptor beta chains from one sample sequenced in a study of T cells in Graves' hyperthyroidism and ophthalmopathy. What was amplified from RNA transcripts were TCR beta CDR3 regions. The study used the HTBI primer set for a first-round RT-PCR of the TCR CDR3. Each CDR3 protein gets one entry after TCRdb re-called the multiplex PCR reads with MiXCR. The sample carries roughly 300,000 distinct CDR3 sequences, 25% to 30% recorded once. The sequenced material came from blood. These receptors were obtained from a man in his forties with Graves' hyperthyroidism that later progressed to Graves' ophthalmopathy.

This clonotype came up many times. The V call is TRBV7-2, the J call TRBJ2-4, with 7 bases fitting TRBD2. CDR1 is SGHTA, CDR2 FQGNSA, per germline. V was pared by 3 bases and J by 2 bases, with 4 bases of the junction left unmatched. There are 15 residues in the CDR3. The CDR3 DNA sequence: TGTGCCAGCAGCTTCCGACTAGCTTCCAAAAACATTCAGTACTTC. This sequence encodes CASSFRLASKNIQYF.

CDR3 sequence (DNA): TGTGCCAGCAGTTACCTTCAGGCAGCGAACTACGAGCAGTACTTC. It translates to CASSYLQAANYEQYF. The V gene is TRBV12-3 or TRBV12-4, the J gene TRBJ2-7, with D unresolved. Trimming took 4 bases from V and 3 from J, leaving 16 bases between them. This CDR3 is 15 amino acids long.

This clonotype was seen ten or more times. The chain links TRBV24-1 to TRBJ2-5; D call uncertain. The germline gives CDR1 KGHDR, CDR2 SFDVKD. This CDR3 is 12 amino acids long. V was trimmed by 4 bases and J by 8 bases, leaving 10 bases between them. The CDR3 spells CATSDRSYTQYF. DNA of the CDR3: TGTGCCACCAGTGACCGGTCATACACCCAGTACTTC.

This clonotype has at least ten counts. The genes are TRBV5-1 and TRBJ1-2; D is undetermined. The CDR3 has 12 residues. Trimming removed 0 bases at V and 5 bases at J, with 5 bases between. Germline CDR1 and CDR2: SGHRS and YFSETQ. The CDR3: CASSLGVYGYTF. CDR3 in DNA: TGCGCCAGCAGCTTGGGAGTTTATGGCTACACCTTC.

The chain couples TRBV28 to TRBJ2-5; 10 bases map to TRBD1. V lost 2 bases and J lost 3; bases outside the gene matches: 3. CDR3 length: 15 amino acids. Germline assignment: CDR1 MDHEN and CDR2 SYDVKM. CDR3 sequence (DNA): TGTGCCAGCAGTTTAAGGGACAGGGGCAAAGAGACCCAGTACTTC. Translation: CASSLRDRGKETQYF.

There are many counts of this clonotype. This sequence joins TRBV2 and TRBJ2-7, with D perhaps matching TRBD1 (6 bases). The CDR3 is 12 residues long. The V gene's germline CDR1 is SNHLY and CDR2 FYNNEI. The V gene lost 7 bases and the J gene lost 3 bases, with 10 bases spanning the gap. This CDR3 reads CASTGQSYEQYF. In nucleotides, the CDR3 is TGTGCCAGCACAGGACAGAGCTACGAGCAGTACTTC.

This clonotype showed up just a few times. DNA of the CDR3: TGTGCCAGCAGCATTACAGGGGGCGACTACGAGCAGTACTTC. This encodes CASSITGGDYEQYF. The chain is built from TRBV7-3 and TRBJ2-7, with 9 bases aligning to TRBD1. The trim removed 5 bases at V and 3 bases at J, leaving 5 bases unmatched. CDR3 length: 14 residues. Germline-derived CDR1 and CDR2 are SGHTA and FQGTGA.

This clonotype was counted only a few times. The rearrangement links TRBV12-3 or TRBV12-4 to TRBJ1-1; a possible D gene is TRBD1 (5 bases). The V end was cut by 8 bases, the J end by 4 bases, with 11 bases between. This CDR3 is built from 12 residues. In nucleotides, the CDR3 is TGTGCCAGCGGAGGGACCGCCACTGAAGCTTTCTTT. Protein sequence: CASGGTATEAFF.

The chain uses TRBV6-1 and TRBJ1-5; D uncertain. Germline V gene data show CDR1 as MNHNS and CDR2 as SASEGT. The V end lost 1 base, the J end lost 4 bases, and 5 bases lay between the germline ends. The CDR3 covers 13 residues. This chain's CDR3 is CASSEEKNQPQHF. For the CDR3, the DNA is TGTGCCAGCAGTGAAGAGAAAAATCAGCCCCAGCATTTT.

This chain connects TRBV5-1 to TRBJ1-6; D perhaps matches TRBD1 (6 bases). The CDR3 is made up of 14 amino acids. V lost 3 bases to trimming and J lost 10 bases, with 14 bases between them. CDR1 is SGHRS and CDR2 is YFSETQ in the germline V gene. CDR3 amino acids: CASSSSDSRSPLHF. DNA of the CDR3: TGCGCCAGCAGCTCTTCGGACAGCCGATCACCCCTCCACTTT.